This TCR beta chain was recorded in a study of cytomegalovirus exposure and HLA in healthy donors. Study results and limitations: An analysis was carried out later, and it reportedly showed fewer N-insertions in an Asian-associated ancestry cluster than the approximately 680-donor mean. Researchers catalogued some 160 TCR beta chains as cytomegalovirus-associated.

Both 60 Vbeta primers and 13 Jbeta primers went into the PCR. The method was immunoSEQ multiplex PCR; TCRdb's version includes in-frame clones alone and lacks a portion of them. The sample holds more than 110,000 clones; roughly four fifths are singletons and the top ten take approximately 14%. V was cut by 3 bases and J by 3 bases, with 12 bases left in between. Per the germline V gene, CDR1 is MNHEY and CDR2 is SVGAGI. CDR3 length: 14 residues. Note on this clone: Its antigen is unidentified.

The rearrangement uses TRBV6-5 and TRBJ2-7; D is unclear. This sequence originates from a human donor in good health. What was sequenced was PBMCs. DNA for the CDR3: TGTGCCAGCAGTTATGGTGCACAAAACTACGAGCAGTACTTC. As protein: CASSYGAQNYEQYF.